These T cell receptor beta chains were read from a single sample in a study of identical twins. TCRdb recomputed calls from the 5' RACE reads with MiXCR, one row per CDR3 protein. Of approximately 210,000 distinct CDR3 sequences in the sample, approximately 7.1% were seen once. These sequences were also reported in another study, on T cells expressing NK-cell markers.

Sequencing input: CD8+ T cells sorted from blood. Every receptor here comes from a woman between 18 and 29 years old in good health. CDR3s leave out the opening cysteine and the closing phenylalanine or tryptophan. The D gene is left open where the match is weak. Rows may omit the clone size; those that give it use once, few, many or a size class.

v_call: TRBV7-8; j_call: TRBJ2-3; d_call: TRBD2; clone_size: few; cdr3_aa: ASSLEAGVLTDTQY
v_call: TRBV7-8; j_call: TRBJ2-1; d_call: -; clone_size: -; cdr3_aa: ASFPIYNEQF
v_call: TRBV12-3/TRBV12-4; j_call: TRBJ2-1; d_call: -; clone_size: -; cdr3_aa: ASSFLVELNEQF
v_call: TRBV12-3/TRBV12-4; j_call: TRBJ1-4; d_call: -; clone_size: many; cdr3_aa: ASSPDEKLF
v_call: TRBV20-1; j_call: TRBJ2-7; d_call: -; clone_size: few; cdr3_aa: SAYTPELSYEQY
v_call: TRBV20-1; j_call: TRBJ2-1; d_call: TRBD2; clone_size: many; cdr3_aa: SARGTSGGVYEQF
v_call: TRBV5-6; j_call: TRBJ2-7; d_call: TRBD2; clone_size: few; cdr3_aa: ASTGLAGVYEQY
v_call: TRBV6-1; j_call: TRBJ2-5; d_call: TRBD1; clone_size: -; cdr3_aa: ASSQQQGAGETQY
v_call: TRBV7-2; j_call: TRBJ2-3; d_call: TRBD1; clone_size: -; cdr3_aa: ASSFIPGQPYTDTQY
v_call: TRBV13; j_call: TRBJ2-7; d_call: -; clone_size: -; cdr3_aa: ASKVGRGAAYEQY
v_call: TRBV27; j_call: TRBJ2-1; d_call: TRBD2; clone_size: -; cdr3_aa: ASSYRGGNEQF
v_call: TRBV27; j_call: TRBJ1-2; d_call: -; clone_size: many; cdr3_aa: ASSLSKRAGNGYT
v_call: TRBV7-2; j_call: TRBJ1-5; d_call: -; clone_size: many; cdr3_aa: ASSLLDRSNQPQH
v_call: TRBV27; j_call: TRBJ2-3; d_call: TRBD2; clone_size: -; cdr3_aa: ASTPGLAVSTDTQY
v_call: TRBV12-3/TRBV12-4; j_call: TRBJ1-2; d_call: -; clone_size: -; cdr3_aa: ASSFDSNYGYT
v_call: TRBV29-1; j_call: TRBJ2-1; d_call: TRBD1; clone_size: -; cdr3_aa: SGWTGAYNEQF
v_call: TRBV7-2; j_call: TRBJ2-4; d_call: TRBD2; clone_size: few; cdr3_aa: ASSPHPGLDRADIQY
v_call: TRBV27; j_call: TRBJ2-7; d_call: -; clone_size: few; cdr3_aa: ASSFTQGSDEQY
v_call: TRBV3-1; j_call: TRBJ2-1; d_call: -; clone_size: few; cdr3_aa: ASSQSSIGGLF
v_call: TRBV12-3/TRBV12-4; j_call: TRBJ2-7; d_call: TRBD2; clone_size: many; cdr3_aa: ASSFGLDYEQY
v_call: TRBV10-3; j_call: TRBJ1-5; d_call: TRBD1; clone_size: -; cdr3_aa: ATQDRGLDQPQH
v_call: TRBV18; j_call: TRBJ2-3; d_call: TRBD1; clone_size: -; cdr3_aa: ASSPQDRGRTDTQY
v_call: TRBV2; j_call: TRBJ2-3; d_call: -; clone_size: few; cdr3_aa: ASSEFAGAVTDTQY
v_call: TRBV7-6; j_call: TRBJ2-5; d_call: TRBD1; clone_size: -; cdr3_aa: ASSLGTGEGETQY
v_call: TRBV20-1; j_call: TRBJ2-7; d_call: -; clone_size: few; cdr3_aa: SARPLADYEQY
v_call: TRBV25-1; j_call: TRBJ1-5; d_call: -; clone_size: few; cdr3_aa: ASQGLEGHQPQH
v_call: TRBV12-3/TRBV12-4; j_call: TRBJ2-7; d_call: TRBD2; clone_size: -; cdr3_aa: ASSEGLAGDREQY
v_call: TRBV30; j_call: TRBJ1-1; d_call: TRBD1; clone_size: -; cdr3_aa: AWSTGTGNTEAF
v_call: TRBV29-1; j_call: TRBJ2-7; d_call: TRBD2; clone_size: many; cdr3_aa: SVREGGRHNEQY
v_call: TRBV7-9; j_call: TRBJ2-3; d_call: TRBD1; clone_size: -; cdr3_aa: ASKGQGGVADTQY
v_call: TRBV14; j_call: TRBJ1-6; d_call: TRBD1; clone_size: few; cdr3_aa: ASSQEITGVSPLH
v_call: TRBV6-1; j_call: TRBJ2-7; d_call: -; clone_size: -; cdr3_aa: ASGGARIEQY
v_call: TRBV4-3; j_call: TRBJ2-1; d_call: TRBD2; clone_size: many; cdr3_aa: ASSQEVSLERGYNEQF
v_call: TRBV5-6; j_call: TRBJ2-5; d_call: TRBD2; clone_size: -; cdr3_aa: ASGPPTSGGKETQY
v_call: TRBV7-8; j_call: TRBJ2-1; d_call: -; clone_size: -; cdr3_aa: ASSLVATLGYYNEQF
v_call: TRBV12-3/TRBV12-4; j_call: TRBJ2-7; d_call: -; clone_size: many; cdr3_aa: ASSPSPWEQY
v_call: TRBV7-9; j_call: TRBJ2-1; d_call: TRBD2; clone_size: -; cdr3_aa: ASSFPISGGTYNEQF
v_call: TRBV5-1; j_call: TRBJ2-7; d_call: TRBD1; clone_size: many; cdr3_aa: ASSDRTGRYEQY
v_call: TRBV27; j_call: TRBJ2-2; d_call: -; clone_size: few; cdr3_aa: ASGKQGSNTGELF
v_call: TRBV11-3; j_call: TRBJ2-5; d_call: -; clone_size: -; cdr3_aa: ASNPRYEGETQY
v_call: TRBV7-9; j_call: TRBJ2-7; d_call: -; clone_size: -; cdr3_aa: ASSGDEYGQY
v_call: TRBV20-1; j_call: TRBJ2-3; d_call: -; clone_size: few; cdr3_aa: SARDVGDTQY
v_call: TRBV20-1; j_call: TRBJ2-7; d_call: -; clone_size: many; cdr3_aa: SAVGNPLGFYEQY
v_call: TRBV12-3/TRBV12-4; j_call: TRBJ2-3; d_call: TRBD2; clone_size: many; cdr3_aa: ARRLAIFLPDTQY
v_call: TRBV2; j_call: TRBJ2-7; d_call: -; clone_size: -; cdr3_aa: ASHIETTYEQY
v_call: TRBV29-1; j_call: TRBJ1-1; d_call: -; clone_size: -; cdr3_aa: SVDLSGGEAF
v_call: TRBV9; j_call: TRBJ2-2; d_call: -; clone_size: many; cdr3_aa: ASSGGKGWNTGELF
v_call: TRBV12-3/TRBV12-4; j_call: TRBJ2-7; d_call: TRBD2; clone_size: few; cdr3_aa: ASTLGLAGSYEQY
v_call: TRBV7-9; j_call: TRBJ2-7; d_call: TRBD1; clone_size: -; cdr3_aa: ASSPNSPGGPSYEQY
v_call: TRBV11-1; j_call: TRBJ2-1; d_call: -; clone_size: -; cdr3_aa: ASSLPLGAGALYNEQF
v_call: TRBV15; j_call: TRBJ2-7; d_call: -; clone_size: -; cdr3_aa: ATSRQGAGQY
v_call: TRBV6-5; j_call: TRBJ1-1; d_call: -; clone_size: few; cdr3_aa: ASSYQAGTEAF
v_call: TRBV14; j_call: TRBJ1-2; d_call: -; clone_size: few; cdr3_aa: ASSHGWEHHDYGYT
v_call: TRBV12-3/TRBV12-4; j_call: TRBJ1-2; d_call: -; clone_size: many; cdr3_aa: ASSWVGGGYT
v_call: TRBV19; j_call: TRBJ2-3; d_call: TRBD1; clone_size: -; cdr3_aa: ASSIEWTGTAGTQY
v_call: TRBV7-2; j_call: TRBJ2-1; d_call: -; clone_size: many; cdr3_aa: ASSQRGTLSSYNEQF
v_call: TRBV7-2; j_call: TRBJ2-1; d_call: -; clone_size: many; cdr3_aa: ASSLDPPYSYNEQF